One and the same sample provided the 13 T cell receptor beta chains below, sequenced in a study of T cells expressing NK-cell markers. Using the 5' RACE reads, TCRdb records one entry per CDR3 protein without DNA. This sample contains 400,000 to 450,000 distinct CDR3 sequences. The specimen was blood T cells: a sorted CD56 or NKG2C T cell subset, CD4+ or CD8+ T cells, or bulk PBMC T cells (not recorded which). All receptors derive from a woman aged 18-70 years in good health.

The chain has TRBV12-3 or TRBV12-4 and TRBJ2-3; TCRdb's D call, TRBD1, is unchecked because there is no DNA. The CDR3 is 15 amino acids. The CDR3 loop is CASRPGPPMEDTQYF.

The chain uses TRBV20-1 and TRBJ2-5; absent DNA, TCRdb's TRBD1 call cannot be checked. The CDR3 length is 13 residues. The germline CDR1 and CDR2 sequences are DFQATT and SNEGSKA (reference sequence). The CDR3 here is CSARGRLEETQYF.

The V gene is TRBV9, the J gene TRBJ2-2; TCRdb indicates TRBD1, and absent DNA this call remains unverified. CDR3 length: 16 amino acids. From germline, CDR1 is SGDLS and CDR2 YYNGEE. CDR3 region: CASSVDWGGNTGELFF.

The V call is TRBV20-1, the J call TRBJ2-2; TCRdb indicates TRBD1, and absent DNA this call remains unverified. CDR3 length: 14 residues. Germline CDR1 and CDR2: DFQATT and SNEGSKA (reference sequence). CDR3 sequence reads: CSAGGSGVAGELFF.

This chain connects TRBV7-2 to TRBJ2-1; the D call of TRBD2 rests on TCRdb alone, since no DNA is present to check it. The CDR3 spans 12 residues. Per germline, CDR1 SGHTA and CDR2 FQGNSA. The CDR3 sequence: CASSLSSGRVFF.

The V gene is TRBV20-1, the J gene TRBJ2-5; TCRdb designates TRBD2, a call that cannot be tested without DNA. Germline values: CDR1 DFQATT, CDR2 SNEGSKA (reference sequence). The CDR3 runs 13 residues. CDR3 in amino acids: CSASHVNQETQYF.

V gene TRBV5-6 combines with J gene TRBJ1-2; TCRdb selects TRBD1, and the lack of DNA leaves this call unchecked. CDR3 length equals 16 residues. Germline V gene lookup returns CDR1 SGHDT and CDR2 YYEEEE. CDR3 loop: CASSSDRDRANYGYTF.

The chain couples TRBV12-3 or TRBV12-4 to TRBJ2-5; TCRdb outputs TRBD1, but without DNA this stays unchecked. The CDR3 has 15 amino acids. Here the CDR3 reads CASSPMSGTQETQYF.

The chain joins TRBV3-1 to TRBJ2-2; TCRdb designates TRBD2, a call that cannot be tested without DNA. The CDR3 totals 17 residues. Germline CDR1 and CDR2: LGHDT and YNNKEL (reference sequence). The CDR3 sequence: CASSQGTSGSFTGELFF. Based on the CDR3 plus reference TRBV3-1 and TRBJ2-2, the full variable domain is DTAVSQTPKYLVTQMGNDKSIKCEQNLGHDTMYWYKQDSKKFLKIMFSYNNKELIINETVPNRFSPKSPDKAHLNLHINSLELGDSAVYFCASSQGTSGSFTGELFFGEGSRLTVL.

The chain has TRBV29-1 and TRBJ2-7. The V gene's germline CDR1 is SQVTM and CDR2 ANQGSEA. This CDR3 spans 11 amino acids. Here the CDR3 reads CSVVLSYEQYF.

The genes are TRBV20-1 and TRBJ2-7; the D gene TCRdb calls, TRBD1, cannot be checked with no DNA. There are 13 residues in the CDR3. Germline CDR1 reads DFQATT; CDR2 reads SNEGSKA (reference sequence). Here the CDR3 reads CSARGAGGSEQYF.

The chain combines TRBV20-1 with TRBJ1-6. CDR3 length: 14 residues. Germline assignment: CDR1 DFQATT and CDR2 SNEGSKA (reference sequence). This CDR3 reads CSAGQGQFNSPLHF.

The rearrangement links TRBV14 to TRBJ2-1. There are 15 residues in the CDR3. From germline, CDR1 is SGHDN and CDR2 FVKESK. CDR3 region: CASSQVTDLYNEQFF.